The T cell receptor (beta chain) described here comes from a study of graft-versus-host responses after intestinal transplantation. Notes on this clone: As yet, its antigen is unknown.

Looked up from germline, CDR1 is LGHNA and CDR2 is YSLEER. The germline V and J ends were trimmed by 0 bases and 7 bases, with 12 bases remaining between them. The CDR3 covers 14 residues. Study-level findings and limits: GvH clone levels peaked in circulation, and this peak was associated with early post-transplant HvG declines. The authors found GvH clones in recipient marrow, some appearing first in ileum or blood.

Method: immunoSEQ multiplex PCR; TCRdb's copy keeps in-frame clones and lacks some. The table lists 5,200 or so clones, around three quarters of them singletons. The material sequenced was PBMCs, taken just under 330 days after intestinal transplant. The receptor's source is a human patient who received an intestinal transplant, so some T cells may come from the graft donor. The chain joins TRBV4-3 to TRBJ1-2, with D possibly TRBD1 on 5 matching bases. The CDR3 reads CASSQEGAAAGYTF. CDR3 sequence (DNA): TGCGCCAGCAGCCAAGAAGGGGCAGCTGCTGGCTACACCTTC.